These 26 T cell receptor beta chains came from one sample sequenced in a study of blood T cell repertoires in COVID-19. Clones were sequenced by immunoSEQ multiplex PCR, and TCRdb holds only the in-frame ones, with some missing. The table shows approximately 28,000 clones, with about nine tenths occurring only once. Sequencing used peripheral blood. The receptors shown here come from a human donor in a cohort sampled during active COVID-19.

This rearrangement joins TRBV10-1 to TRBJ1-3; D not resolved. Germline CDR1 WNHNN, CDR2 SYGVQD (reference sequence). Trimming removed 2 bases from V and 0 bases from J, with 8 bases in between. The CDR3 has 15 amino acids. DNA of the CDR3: TGCGCCAGCAGTGAGAACTGGAGCTCTGGAAACACCATATATTTT. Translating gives CASSENWSSGNTIYF.

The CDR3 DNA sequence: TGTGCCAGCAGGTCGCCTCGAGCTAACTATGGCTACACCTTC. It codes for CASRSPRANYGYTF. This chain connects TRBV5-4 to TRBJ1-2; D is ambiguous. The germline CDR1 and CDR2 sequences are SGHNT and YYREEE (reference sequence). The length of the CDR3 is 14 residues. Trimming took 5 bases from V and 0 from J, leaving 11 bases between them.

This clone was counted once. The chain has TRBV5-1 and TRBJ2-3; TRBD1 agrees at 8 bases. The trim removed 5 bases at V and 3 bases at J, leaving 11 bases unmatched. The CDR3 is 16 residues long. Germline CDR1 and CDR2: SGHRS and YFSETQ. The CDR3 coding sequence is TGCGCCAGCAGAAGATCCTCGACAGGGGTAACAGATACGCAGTATTTT. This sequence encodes CASRRSSTGVTDTQYF.

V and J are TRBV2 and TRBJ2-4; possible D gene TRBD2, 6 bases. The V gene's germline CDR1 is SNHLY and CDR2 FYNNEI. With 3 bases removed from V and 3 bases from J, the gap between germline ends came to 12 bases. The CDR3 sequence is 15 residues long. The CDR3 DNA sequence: TGTGCCAGCAGTGAGGGCGGGATCGGCAAAAACATTCAGTACTTC. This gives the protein CASSEGGIGKNIQYF.

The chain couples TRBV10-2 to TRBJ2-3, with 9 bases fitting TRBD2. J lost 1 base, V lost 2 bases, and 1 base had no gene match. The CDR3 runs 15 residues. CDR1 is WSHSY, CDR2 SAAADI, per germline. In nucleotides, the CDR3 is TGCGCCAGCAGTGAGGCGGGGGGGGGCACAGATACGCAGTATTTT. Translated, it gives CASSEAGGGTDTQYF.

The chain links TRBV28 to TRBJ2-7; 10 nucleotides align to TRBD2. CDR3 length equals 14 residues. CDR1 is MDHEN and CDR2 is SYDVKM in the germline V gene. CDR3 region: CASSPRGASGGRFV. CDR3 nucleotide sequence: TGTGCCAGCAGCCCGAGGGGCGCTAGCGGGGGACGATTTGTC.

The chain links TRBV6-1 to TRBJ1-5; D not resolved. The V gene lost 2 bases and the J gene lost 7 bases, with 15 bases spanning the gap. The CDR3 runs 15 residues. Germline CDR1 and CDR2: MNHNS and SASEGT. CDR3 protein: CASSEHPMRVQPQHF. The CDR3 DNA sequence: TGTGCCAGCAGTGAACACCCCATGAGGGTGCAGCCCCAGCATTTT.

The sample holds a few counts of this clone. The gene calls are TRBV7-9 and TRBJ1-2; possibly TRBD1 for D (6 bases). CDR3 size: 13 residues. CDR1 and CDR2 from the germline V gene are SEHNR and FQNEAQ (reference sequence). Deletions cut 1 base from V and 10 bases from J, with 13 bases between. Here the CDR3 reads CASSLVQGNPYTF. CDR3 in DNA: TGTGCCAGCAGCTTAGTCCAGGGGAATCCCTACACCTTC.

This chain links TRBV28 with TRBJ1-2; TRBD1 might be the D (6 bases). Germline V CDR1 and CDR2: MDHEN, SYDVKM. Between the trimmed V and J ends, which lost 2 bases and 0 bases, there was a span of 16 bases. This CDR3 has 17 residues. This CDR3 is CASSLKVRGYSNYGYTF. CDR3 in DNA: TGTGCCAGCAGTTTAAAAGTTAGGGGGTATTCTAACTATGGCTACACCTTC.

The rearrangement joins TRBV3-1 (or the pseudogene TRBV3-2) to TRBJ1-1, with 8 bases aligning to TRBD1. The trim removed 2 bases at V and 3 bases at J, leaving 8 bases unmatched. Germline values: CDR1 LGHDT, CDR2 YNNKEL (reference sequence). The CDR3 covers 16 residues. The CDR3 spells CASSQFRGRGDTEAFF. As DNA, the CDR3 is TGTGCCAGCAGCCAATTCAGGGGGCGCGGGGACACTGAAGCTTTCTTT.

CDR3 in DNA: TGTGCCAGCAGCTTAAGGGGGGGCTACGAGCAGTACTTC. The encoded protein is CASSLRGGYEQYF. J is TRBJ2-7 and V is TRBV11-3; tentatively, D is TRBD2 (7 bases). The CDR3 has 13 amino acids. Trimming took off 2 bases at V and 3 bases at J, with 8 bases between the two ends. Germline V CDR1 and CDR2: SGHNT, YENEEA.

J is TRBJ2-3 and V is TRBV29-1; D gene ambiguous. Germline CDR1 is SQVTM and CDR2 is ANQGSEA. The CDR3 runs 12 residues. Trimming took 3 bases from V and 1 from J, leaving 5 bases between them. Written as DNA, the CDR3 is TGCAGCGTTGATGAGGGCACAGATACGCAGTATTTT. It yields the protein CSVDEGTDTQYF.

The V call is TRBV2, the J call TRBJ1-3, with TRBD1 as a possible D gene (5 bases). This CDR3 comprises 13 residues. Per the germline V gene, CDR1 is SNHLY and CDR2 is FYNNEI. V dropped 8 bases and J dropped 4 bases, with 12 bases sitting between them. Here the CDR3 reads CASQGESGNTIYF. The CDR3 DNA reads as TGTGCCAGCCAGGGCGAGTCAGGAAACACCATATATTTT. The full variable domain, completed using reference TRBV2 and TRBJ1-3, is EPEVTQTPSHQVTQMGQEVILRCVPISNHLYFYWYRQILGQKVEFLVSFYNNEISEKSEIFDDQFSVERPDGSNFTLKIRSTKLEDSAMYFCASQGESGNTIYFGEGSWLTVV.

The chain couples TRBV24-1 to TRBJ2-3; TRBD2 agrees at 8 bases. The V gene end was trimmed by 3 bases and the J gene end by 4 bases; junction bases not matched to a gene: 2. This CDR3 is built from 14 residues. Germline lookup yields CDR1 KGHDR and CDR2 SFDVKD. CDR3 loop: CATSDRGGADTQYF. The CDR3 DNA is TGTGCCACCAGTGATCGGGGGGGAGCAGATACGCAGTATTTT.

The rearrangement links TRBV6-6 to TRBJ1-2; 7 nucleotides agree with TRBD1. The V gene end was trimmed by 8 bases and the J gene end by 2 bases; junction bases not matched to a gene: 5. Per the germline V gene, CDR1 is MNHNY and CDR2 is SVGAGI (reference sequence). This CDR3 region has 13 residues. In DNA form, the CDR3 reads TGTGCCAGCGCTGCCAGGGGGAACTATGGCTACACCTTC. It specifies CASAARGNYGYTF.

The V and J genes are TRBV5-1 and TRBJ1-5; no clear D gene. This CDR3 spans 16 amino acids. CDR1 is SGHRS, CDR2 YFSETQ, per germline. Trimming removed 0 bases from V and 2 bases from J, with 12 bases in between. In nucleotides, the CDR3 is TGCGCCAGCAGCTTGGGATCCGCGGGCGGCAATCAGCCCCAGCATTTT. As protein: CASSLGSAGGNQPQHF. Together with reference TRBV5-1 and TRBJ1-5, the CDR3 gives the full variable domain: KAGVTQTPRYLIKTRGQQVTLSCSPISGHRSVSWYQQTPGQGLQFLFEYFSETQRNKGNFPGRFSGRQFSNSRSEMNVSTLELGDSALYLCASSLGSAGGNQPQHFGDGTRLSIL.

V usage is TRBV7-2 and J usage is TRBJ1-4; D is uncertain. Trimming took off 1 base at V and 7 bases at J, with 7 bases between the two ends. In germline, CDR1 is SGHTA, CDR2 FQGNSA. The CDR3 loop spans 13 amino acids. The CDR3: CASSLDPGEKLFF. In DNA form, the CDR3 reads TGTGCCAGCAGCTTAGATCCGGGTGAAAAACTGTTTTTT. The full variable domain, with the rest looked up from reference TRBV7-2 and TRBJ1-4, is GAGVSQSPSNKVTEKGKDVELRCDPISGHTALYWYRQSLGQGLEFLIYFQGNSAPDKSGLPSDRFSAERTGGSVSTLTIQRTQQEDSAVYLCASSLDPGEKLFFGSGTQLSVL.

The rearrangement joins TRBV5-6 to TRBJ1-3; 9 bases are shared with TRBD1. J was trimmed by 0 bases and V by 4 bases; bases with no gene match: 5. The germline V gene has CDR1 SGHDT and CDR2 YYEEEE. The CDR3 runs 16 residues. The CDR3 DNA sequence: TGTGCCAGCAGCCCGACAGGGGGATACTCTGGAAACACCATATATTTT. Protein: CASSPTGGYSGNTIYF.

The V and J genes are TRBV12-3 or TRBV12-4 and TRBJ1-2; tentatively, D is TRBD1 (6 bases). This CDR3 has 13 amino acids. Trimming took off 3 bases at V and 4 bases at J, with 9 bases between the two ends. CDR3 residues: CASSLARGYGYTF. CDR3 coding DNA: TGTGCCAGCAGTTTGGCCAGGGGCTATGGCTACACCTTC.

CDR3 amino acids: CASSHRGTSTDTQYF. The CDR3 nucleotides read TGTGCCAGCAGCCACAGGGGGACTAGCACAGATACGCAGTATTTT. The gene calls are TRBV13 and TRBJ2-3; 8 positions agree with TRBD1. The CDR3 loop spans 15 amino acids. V was clipped by 5 bases and J by 0 bases; unmatched bases: 4. CDR1 is PRHDT and CDR2 is FYEKMQ in the germline V gene (reference sequence).

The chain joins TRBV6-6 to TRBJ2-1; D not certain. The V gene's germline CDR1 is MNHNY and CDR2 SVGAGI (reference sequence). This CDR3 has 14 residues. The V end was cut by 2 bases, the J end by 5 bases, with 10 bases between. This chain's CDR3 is CASSYTPEHNEQFF. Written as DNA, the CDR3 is TGTGCCAGCAGTTACACCCCGGAGCACAATGAGCAGTTCTTC.

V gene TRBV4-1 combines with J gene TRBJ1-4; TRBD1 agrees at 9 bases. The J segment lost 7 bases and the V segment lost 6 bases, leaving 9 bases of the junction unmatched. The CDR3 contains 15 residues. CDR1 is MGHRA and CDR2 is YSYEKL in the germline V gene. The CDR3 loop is CASRAPGQGFEKLFF. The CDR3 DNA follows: TGCGCCAGCAGAGCCCCGGGACAGGGATTTGAAAAACTGTTTTTT.

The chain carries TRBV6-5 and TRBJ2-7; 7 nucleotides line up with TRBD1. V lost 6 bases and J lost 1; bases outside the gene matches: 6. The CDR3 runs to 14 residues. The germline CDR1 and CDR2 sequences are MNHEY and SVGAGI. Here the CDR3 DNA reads TGTGCCAGCAGGACAGGGACGGTTTCCTACGAGCAGTACTTC. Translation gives CASRTGTVSYEQYF.

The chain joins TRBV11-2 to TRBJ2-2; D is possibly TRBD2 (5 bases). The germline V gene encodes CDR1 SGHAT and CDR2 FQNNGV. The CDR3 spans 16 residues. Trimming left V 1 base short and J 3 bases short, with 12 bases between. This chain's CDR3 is CASSLGGPGDTGELFF. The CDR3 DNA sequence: TGTGCCAGCAGCTTAGGTGGTCCCGGGGACACCGGGGAGCTGTTTTTT.

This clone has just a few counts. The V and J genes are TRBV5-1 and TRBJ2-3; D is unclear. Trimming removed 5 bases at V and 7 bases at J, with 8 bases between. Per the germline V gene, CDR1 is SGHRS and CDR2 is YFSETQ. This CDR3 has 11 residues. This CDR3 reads CASRAVNTQYF. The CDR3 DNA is TGCGCCAGCAGGGCGGTGAATACGCAGTATTTT.

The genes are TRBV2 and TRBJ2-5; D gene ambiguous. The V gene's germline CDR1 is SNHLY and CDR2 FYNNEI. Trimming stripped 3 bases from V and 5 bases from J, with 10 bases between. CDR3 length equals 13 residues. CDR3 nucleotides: TGTGCCAGCAGTGAGTCCCCCGGGGAGACCCAGTACTTC. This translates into CASSESPGETQYF.